The 10 T cell receptor beta chains below all came from one sample that was sequenced in a study of T cell repertoires in cytomegalovirus infection. For these receptors, no antigen is known. TCRdb used MiXCR to reprocess the reads, holding one entry per CDR3 protein. Among 700,000 to 850,000 distinct CDR3 sequences listed, about 30% were seen once. The source material was cultured CD8+ T cells from PBMCs, sampled from culture after CMV antigen stimulation. Receptor source: a human donor in good health (CMV status not recorded). Some clones in this sample may be carry-over from other donors' samples.

To note about this clonotype: One end of the junction is discordant with germline, which a read error may explain. The V gene is TRBV5-3, the J gene TRBJ1-5; D gene unclear. TRBV5-3 belongs to the ORF category, with a function that is uncertain. This CDR3 spans 15 amino acids. This chain's CDR3 is CASSLVGNVNQPQHF. As DNA, the CDR3 is TGTGCCAGCAGCTTGGTAGGAAACGTAAATCAGCCCCAGCATTTT.

The CDR3 loop reads CASSFPSSGGAETQYF. Here the CDR3 DNA reads TGTGCCAGCAGTTTCCCCTCCAGCGGGGGGGCGGAGACCCAGTACTTC. The chain couples TRBV28 to TRBJ2-5; TRBD2 agrees at 10 bases. The junction had 9 bases not matched to a gene; V was cut back by 3 bases and J by 5 bases. Germline CDR1 is MDHEN and CDR2 is SYDVKM. The CDR3 spans 16 residues.

This sequence joins TRBV7-9 and TRBJ2-1, with D possibly being TRBD1 (6 bases). The length of the CDR3 is 17 residues. Deletions cut 4 bases from V and 4 bases from J, with 20 bases between. Germline V gene lookup returns CDR1 SEHNR and CDR2 FQNEAQ (reference sequence). The CDR3 spells CASSSPPGELLYNEQFF. CDR3 nucleotides: TGTGCCAGCAGCTCGCCACCAGGGGAACTTTTATACAATGAGCAGTTCTTC.

V is TRBV2 and J is TRBJ2-7; 7 nucleotides match TRBD1. This CDR3 has 13 residues. V shed 7 bases and J 2 bases; nucleotides not matched to a gene: 5. Looked up from germline, CDR1 is SNHLY and CDR2 is FYNNEI. The CDR3 DNA reads as TGTGCCAGCAACCTGAGGGGGCCCTACGAGCAGTACTTC. It is translated as CASNLRGPYEQYF.

This chain links TRBV7-1 with TRBJ2-7, with a tentative D call TRBD2 (7 bases). TRBV7-1 is identified as an open reading frame with a role that is uncertain. The CDR3 extends over 15 amino acids. Trimming shortened V by 5 bases and J by 2 bases, and 16 bases separated the two germline ends. The chain's CDR3 is CASSVGGGGPYEQYV. The DNA of the CDR3 is TGTGCCAGCAGCGTTGGAGGCGGGGGCCCCTACGAGCAGTACGTC.

On this clonotype itself: Since no conserved phenylalanine or tryptophan closes the CDR3, a read error is the likely cause. CDR3 region: CASSQEAGDSNQPQHS. Written as DNA, the CDR3 is TGCGCCAGCAGCCAAGAGGCGGGGGATAGCAATCAGCCCCAGCATTCT. The chain joins TRBV4-1 to TRBJ1-5; tentative D call: TRBD1 (5 bases). The V end was cut by 0 bases, the J end by 0 bases, with 9 bases between. CDR3 size: 16 residues. Germline V lookup: CDR1 MGHRA, CDR2 YSYEKL.

CDR3 residues: CASNSGTGGHSPLHF. CDR3 in DNA: TGTGCCAGTAACTCCGGGACAGGGGGACATTCACCCCTCCACTTT. V is TRBV19 and J is TRBJ1-6; 11 bases map to TRBD1. The germline gives CDR1 LNHDA, CDR2 SQIVND (reference sequence). CDR3 length: 15 amino acids. J gave up 8 bases and V 7 bases, and 7 bases lay outside the gene matches.

The chain couples TRBV7-6 to TRBJ1-5; unclear D gene. V shed 2 bases and J shed 10 bases, with 18 bases lying between them. From germline, CDR1 is SGHVS and CDR2 FNYEAQ. The length of the CDR3 is 15 residues. The CDR3 DNA follows: TGTGCCAGCAGCTTAAGAGGGATCGGCGGTGGACCCCAGCATTTT. Translation: CASSLRGIGGGPQHF.

In this sample, this clonotype turned up a few times. The chain links TRBV2 to TRBJ2-5; the D call may be TRBD1 or TRBD2 (5 bases each). The CDR3 is 14 amino acids. The V gene's germline CDR1 is SNHLY and CDR2 FYNNEI. Trimming took 7 bases from V and 5 from J, leaving 17 bases between them. The CDR3, as DNA: TGTGCCAGCACCGACGAGGGGAATGTGGAGACCCAGTACTTC. Its protein is CASTDEGNVETQYF.

This clonotype appeared a few times. The rearrangement uses TRBV7-8 and TRBJ2-1; D unclear. In germline, CDR1 is SGHVS, CDR2 FQNEAQ. This CDR3 has 18 amino acids. The V end lost 4 bases, the J end lost 6 bases, and 25 bases lay between the germline ends. CDR3 DNA sequence: TGTGCCAGCAGCTCCCCGTCCCAGATGGCAAGATTGTCCAATGAGCAGTTCTTC. Protein sequence: CASSSPSQMARLSNEQFF.